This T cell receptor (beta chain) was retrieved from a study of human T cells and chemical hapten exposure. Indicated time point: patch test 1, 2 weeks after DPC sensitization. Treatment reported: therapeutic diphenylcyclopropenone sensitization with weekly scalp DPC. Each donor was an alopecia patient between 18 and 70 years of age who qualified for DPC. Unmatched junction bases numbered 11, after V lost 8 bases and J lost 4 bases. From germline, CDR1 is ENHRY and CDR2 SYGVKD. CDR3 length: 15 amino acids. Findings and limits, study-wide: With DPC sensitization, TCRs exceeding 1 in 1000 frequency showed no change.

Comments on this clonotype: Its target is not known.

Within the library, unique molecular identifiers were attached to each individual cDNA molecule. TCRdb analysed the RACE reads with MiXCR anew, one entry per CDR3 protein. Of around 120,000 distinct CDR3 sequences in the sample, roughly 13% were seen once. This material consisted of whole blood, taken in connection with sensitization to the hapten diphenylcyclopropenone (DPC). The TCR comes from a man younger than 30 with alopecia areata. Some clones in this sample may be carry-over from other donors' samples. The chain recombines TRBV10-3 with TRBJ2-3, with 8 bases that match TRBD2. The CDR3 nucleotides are TGTGCCATCGGGGGAGGGACTAGAGGGCCAGATACGCAGTATTTT. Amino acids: CAIGGGTRGPDTQYF.